The 21 T cell receptor beta chains reported below all come from one sample, sequenced in a study of OX40 agonist ivuxolimab in advanced cancers. Clones were sequenced by immunoSEQ multiplex PCR, and TCRdb holds only the in-frame ones, with some missing. The data show tens of thousands of clones, about 90% seen once. Sequences were derived from CD4+ or CD8+ T cells sorted from blood, sampled in a trial of the OX40 agonist ivuxolimab. The receptors come from an adult with an advanced solid tumor such as melanoma, head and neck, liver or kidney cancer.

The chain has TRBV30 and TRBJ2-5; 7 bases match TRBD2. The CDR3 runs to 16 residues. CDR1 and CDR2 (germline): GTSNPN, SVGIG (reference sequence). V was pared by 0 bases and J by 5 bases, with 12 bases of the junction left unmatched. The CDR3 here is CAWSVPRGGVGETQYF. The CDR3 DNA reads as TGTGCCTGGAGTGTCCCACGTGGGGGGGTCGGGGAGACCCAGTACTTC.

The genes are TRBV6-1 and TRBJ2-7, with TRBD2 as a possible D gene (6 bases). V was pared by 6 bases and J by 3 bases, with 15 bases between. The CDR3 totals 14 residues. Germline V gene sequence: CDR1 MNHNS, CDR2 SASEGT. CDR3 sequence: CASSSGYGGYEQYF. The DNA for the CDR3 is TGTGCCAGCAGCTCAGGGTACGGGGGCTACGAGCAGTACTTC.

CDR3 residues: CASSLFGQLAYEQYF. The CDR3 nucleotides read TGTGCCAGCAGCTTATTCGGACAGCTTGCCTACGAGCAGTACTTC. V usage is TRBV7-9 and J usage is TRBJ2-7; the D gene is possibly TRBD1 (6 bases). Germline assignment: CDR1 SEHNR and CDR2 FQNEAQ (reference sequence). V was cut by 2 bases and J by 2 bases, with 13 bases left in between. The length of the CDR3 is 15 residues.

This clone was recorded once. The chain employs TRBV28 and TRBJ1-2; no clear D gene. Trimming pared 1 base from V and 4 bases from J, leaving 10 bases between. Germline V gene data show CDR1 as MDHEN and CDR2 as SYDVKM. The CDR3 runs to 14 residues. In DNA, the CDR3 is TGTGCCAGCAGTTTATCGGGCGGGATCTATGGCTACACCTTC. The encoded protein is CASSLSGGIYGYTF.

J is TRBJ2-5 and V is TRBV5-6; 11 nucleotides align to TRBD1. The CDR3 sequence is 16 residues long. The V gene end was trimmed by 4 bases and the J gene end by 2 bases; junction bases not matched to a gene: 7. Germline lookup yields CDR1 SGHDT and CDR2 YYEEEE. CDR3 sequence reads: CASSSRTGGPQETQYF. DNA of the CDR3: TGTGCCAGCAGCAGCCGGACAGGGGGCCCGCAAGAGACCCAGTACTTC.

The V gene is TRBV5-5, the J gene TRBJ2-1, with TRBD2 matching over 10 bases. CDR3 size: 16 residues. Germline assignment: CDR1 SGHKS and CDR2 YYEKEE (reference sequence). V trimming: 4 bases; J trimming: 8 bases; junction bases outside the gene matches: 12. CDR3 sequence reads: CASSPSGTSVEHEQFF. The DNA of the CDR3 is TGTGCCAGCAGCCCCTCCGGGACTAGCGTCGAGCATGAGCAGTTCTTC.

This clone was found a few times. This chain joins TRBV7-9 and TRBJ1-5; perhaps TRBD1 as D (5 bases). The CDR3 extends over 13 amino acids. Trimming shortened V by 5 bases and J by 7 bases, and 12 bases separated the two germline ends. CDR1 and CDR2 (germline): SEHNR, FQNEAQ (reference sequence). DNA of the CDR3: TGTGCCAGCAGCCAGGGAGAAAGACAGCCCCAGCATTTT. It is translated as CASSQGERQPQHF.

The V call is TRBV9, the J call TRBJ2-3; TRBD2 aligns across 10 bases. Germline-derived CDR1 and CDR2 are SGDLS and YYNGEE. With 4 bases clipped from V and 4 bases from J, the junction kept 6 bases outside the gene matches. The CDR3 extends over 15 amino acids. CDR3 nucleotides: TGTGCCAGCAGCACCCTAGCGGGAGTTCCAGATACGCAGTATTTT. It encodes CASSTLAGVPDTQYF.

This chain uses TRBV29-1 with TRBJ1-1, with 8 bases lining up with TRBD1. This CDR3 has 15 amino acids. The germline gives CDR1 SQVTM, CDR2 ANQGSEA. V was pared by 3 bases and J by 3 bases, with 9 bases of the junction left unmatched. CDR3 DNA: TGCAGCGTTGAGAACCCAGGGGGCAGGTACACTGAAGCTTTCTTT. Its protein product is CSVENPGGRYTEAFF.

V and J are TRBV19 and TRBJ2-5; TRBD2 agrees at 8 bases. Germline lookup yields CDR1 LNHDA and CDR2 SQIVND (reference sequence). The CDR3 has 15 residues. The J segment lost 2 bases and the V segment lost 5 bases, leaving 7 bases of the junction unmatched. The chain's CDR3 is CASSFGTRPQETQYF. CDR3 nucleotides: TGTGCCAGTAGTTTTGGGACTAGACCTCAAGAGACCCAGTACTTC. Full variable domain (missing parts from reference TRBV19 and TRBJ2-5): DGGITQSPKYLFRKEGQNVTLSCEQNLNHDAMYWYRQDPGQGLRLIYYSQIVNDFQKGDIAEGYSVSREKKESFPLTVTSAQKNPTAFYLCASSFGTRPQETQYFGPGTRLLVL.

As concerns this clone: At one of its ends the junction is not consistent with the germline gene, which may arise from a read error. This chain uses TRBV20-1 with TRBJ2-5; 9 bases line up with TRBD1. The assigned J gene may be wrong: the sequence end matches TRBJ2-7 better. Germline V gene sequence: CDR1 DFQATT, CDR2 SNEGSKA (reference sequence). This CDR3 contains 11 residues. The CDR3 spells CLYRGQHEQYF. CDR3 coding DNA: TGTCTCTACAGGGGGCAGCACGAGCAGTACTTC.

The V call is TRBV18, the J call TRBJ2-1; TRBD2 agrees at 8 bases. Trimming took 4 bases from V and 6 from J; bases not matched to a gene: 11. CDR3 length: 16 residues. CDR1 and CDR2 (germline): KGHSH, LQKENI. The CDR3 sequence is CASSLPSGSWINEQFF. CDR3 DNA: TGTGCCAGCTCACTGCCGAGCGGGAGCTGGATCAATGAGCAGTTCTTC. The variable domain in full, completed from reference TRBV18 and TRBJ2-1, reads NAGVMQNPRHLVRRRGQEARLRCSPMKGHSHVYWYRQLPEEGLKFMVYLQKENIIDESGMPKERFSAEFPKEGPSILRIQQVVRGDSAAYFCASSLPSGSWINEQFFGPGTRLTVL.

The chain couples TRBV7-9 to TRBJ2-3; 12 bases fit TRBD2. The CDR3 length is 16 residues. From germline, CDR1 is SEHNR and CDR2 FQNEAQ (reference sequence). J lost 3 bases, V lost 6 bases, and 7 bases had no gene match. CDR3 amino acids: CASSPLGLAGTDTQYF. DNA for the CDR3: TGTGCCAGCAGTCCGCTTGGACTAGCGGGAACAGATACGCAGTATTTT.

The gene calls are TRBV2 and TRBJ2-5, with 10 bases identical to TRBD1. Germline CDR1 reads SNHLY; CDR2 reads FYNNEI. This CDR3 has 13 residues. Trimming at V came to 8 bases and at J to 4 bases, leaving 4 bases not matched to a gene. The CDR3 coding sequence is TGTGCCAGCCTCCGGGACAGGGGAGAGACCCAGTACTTC. As protein: CASLRDRGETQYF.

This chain connects TRBV2 to TRBJ2-6; 8 bases match TRBD1. CDR1 and CDR2 from the germline V gene are SNHLY and FYNNEI. The CDR3 consists of 15 residues. V lost 7 bases and J lost 0; bases outside the gene matches: 2. The CDR3 protein is CASTGGHSGANVLTF. The CDR3 DNA is TGTGCCAGCACAGGGGGCCACTCTGGGGCCAACGTCCTGACTTTC.

This clone has a handful of counts. Other DNA sequences in this sample translate to the same CDR3. The chain joins TRBV30 to TRBJ2-5; 7 positions agree with TRBD1. Per the germline V gene, CDR1 is GTSNPN and CDR2 is SVGIG (reference sequence). J gave up 9 bases and V 2 bases, and 12 bases lay outside the gene matches. This CDR3 region has 14 residues. In nucleotides, the CDR3 is TGTGCCTGGAGTCCACGGACAGGCGTAGGGGCCCAGTACTTC. Protein sequence: CAWSPRTGVGAQYF.

This chain joins TRBV5-6 and TRBJ2-4, with D possibly being TRBD2 (6 bases). The V end was cut by 0 bases, the J end by 6 bases, with 19 bases between. The V gene's germline CDR1 is SGHDT and CDR2 YYEEEE. The CDR3 has 17 amino acids. DNA of the CDR3: TGTGCCAGCAGCTTGGGGCTAGCGCTCCCAGCAGGAAACATTCAGTACTTC. Translating gives CASSLGLALPAGNIQYF.

This clone was detected once. The chain recombines TRBV19 with TRBJ1-5; D gene unclear. CDR1 LNHDA and CDR2 SQIVND come from the germline V gene (reference sequence). The V end lost 6 bases, the J end lost 0 bases, and 12 bases lay between the germline ends. This CDR3 is built from 15 residues. The CDR3 protein is CASRSRDISNQPQHF. The CDR3 nucleotides read TGTGCCAGTAGATCTCGGGATATTAGCAATCAGCCCCAGCATTTT.

The chain recombines TRBV7-8 with TRBJ1-4, with 7 nucleotides matching TRBD1. Germline CDR1 and CDR2: SGHVS and FQNEAQ. The CDR3 has 17 residues. Germline trimming cut 5 bases from V and 0 bases from J; bases unmatched to any gene: 9. The chain's CDR3 is CASSTTGQLATNEKLFF. CDR3 DNA: TGTGCCAGCAGCACCACGGGACAGCTTGCAACTAATGAAAAACTGTTTTTT.

The V call is TRBV2, the J call TRBJ2-3; D is possibly TRBD2 (6 bases). V lost 6 bases to trimming and J lost 2 bases, with 15 bases between them. This CDR3 has 15 amino acids. Looked up from germline, CDR1 is SNHLY and CDR2 is FYNNEI. The DNA for the CDR3 is TGTGCCAGCAGCTCCGGGACTCTTGACACAGATACGCAGTATTTT. It specifies CASSSGTLDTDTQYF.

V gene TRBV7-9 combines with J gene TRBJ2-2; D is ambiguous. Per germline, CDR1 SEHNR and CDR2 FQNEAQ (reference sequence). With 4 bases removed from V and 6 bases from J, the gap between germline ends came to 9 bases. CDR3 size: 13 residues. The CDR3 region has the DNA TGTGCCAGCAGCTCACTTGGGCCCGGGGAGCTGTTTTTT. This encodes CASSSLGPGELFF.